This T cell receptor (beta chain) was found in a study of glioma-infiltrating T cells (dated by TCRdb to the mid-2010s). About the full investigation: TCR alpha- and beta-chain repertoires were sequenced from glioma tissue, non-neoplastic brain tissue and matched peripheral blood mononuclear cells. To gauge divergence between tissue and blood T-cell populations, every tissue-infiltrating repertoire was compared against the peripheral blood repertoire from the same patient. The paired cohort comprised three low-grade glioma patients, 7 or 8 primary glioblastoma patients and three non-glioma patients contributing non-neoplastic brain tissue. What the study reported, not specific to this receptor: The group comparisons were based on small numbers of patients: three non-neoplastic, three low-grade glioma and several glioblastoma patients. In non-neoplastic patients, VJ-independent divergence between tissue and blood fell below expectation, whereas in all gliomas, and especially in low-grade gliomas, the divergence rose above expectation. Very few CDR3 sequences were shared between tissue and blood, attributed to high CDR3 diversity and limited sampling.

CDR1 is given as LGHNA and CDR2 as YNFKEQ, both from the germline V gene. Compared with germline, V lacks 0 bases and J lacks 3 bases; bases without a gene match: 8. Taken from cysteine to phenylalanine, the CDR3 has 17 residues. Just CDR3 DNA is preserved here, 51 bases in frame from base 1. This clonotype was counted many times. Its specific antigen is unknown. No base quality values were provided; no much bigger clone lies one nucleotide off. TCR alpha and beta CDR3 regions were amplified with the iRepertoire nested amplicon-rescue multiplex PCR (arm-PCR) platform from RNA. The input for one-step reverse transcription and amplification was 100-400 ng of tissue mRNA or PBMC total RNA. Following bead purification, Illumina adapters were added by a secondary multiplex PCR, and libraries between 200 and 400 bp were gel-purified. Internal 6-nucleotide barcodes were carried by the libraries and were used for demultiplexing. Sequencing of the libraries was done on an Illumina MiSeq using 2x220 or 2x250 nucleotide paired-end reads. From the authors' description of their analysis: Paired reads were merged using FLASH 1.2.11 and aligned with BWA-MEM to the GRCh37 human genome, and TRA and TRB reads were then extracted. An IMGT-derived reference of cassette sequences and CDR3 motifs, with pseudogenes included, was used for V and J assignment. Reads were translated in three frames, and productive CDR3s were defined by a C…FGXG motif without stop codons. Unique combinations of V-J cassette pair and CDR3 amino acid sequence were defined as clonotypes. Reads were filtered by Hamming distance, with the threshold set by the sequence error rate of each sample in mapped regions. Clones were called with MiXCR by TCRdb after fastp trimmed the public reads at Q25, and only in-frame beta chains were retained. CDR3 protein duplicates are merged, each entry listing the most common genes and DNA. TCRdb's processing, not the authors', yielded these V and J calls. This sample lists 100,000 to 150,000 distinct CDR3 sequences; approximately 23% were detected once. About 15% of the sample goes to the ten largest clones.

The rearranged chain carries TRBV4-2 and TRBJ2-5; a stretch of 9 junction bases matches TRBD2. Material: glioma tissue, nonneoplastic brain tissue, or PBMCs (not recorded which). This receptor was taken from a human donor with low-grade glioma or glioblastoma, undergoing nonglioma brain surgery, or in good health (not recorded which). CDR3 sequence: CASSQDQRTSEEETQYF. The DNA sequence is as follows: TGTGCCAGCAGCCAAGATCAAAGGACTAGCGAGGAAGAGACCCAGTACTTC.